This T cell receptor (beta chain) was found in a study of tumor and adjacent non-tumor tissue in lung cancer. Study outcomes and limitations: Tumor tissue had significantly higher TCR diversity than normal lung. Tumor repertoires had a smaller top 100 clone share than normal lung.

A modified ARM-PCR protocol with three rounds of nested PCR amplified TCRbeta. TCRdb ran MiXCR on the multiplex PCR reads and lists one entry per CDR3 protein. The sample consists of 100,000 or so distinct CDR3 sequences, 65% of them appearing once. CDR3 length equals 12 residues. The template was RNA from unsorted bulk tissue. This non-tumor lung sample came from over 3 cm beyond the tumor edge. Details on this clonotype: Antigen specificity is unknown. The junction and the germline gene differ at one end; a read error may be behind it.

Sequenced input: distant non-tumor lung tissue. The chain carries TRBV12-3 or TRBV12-4 and TRBJ2-1, with D unresolved. This receptor was taken from a man in his thirties or forties with non-small cell lung cancer. For the CDR3, the DNA is TGTGCCGGCAGTTTGTCTTTGGATGAGCGGTTCTTC. Protein product: CAGSLSLDERFF.